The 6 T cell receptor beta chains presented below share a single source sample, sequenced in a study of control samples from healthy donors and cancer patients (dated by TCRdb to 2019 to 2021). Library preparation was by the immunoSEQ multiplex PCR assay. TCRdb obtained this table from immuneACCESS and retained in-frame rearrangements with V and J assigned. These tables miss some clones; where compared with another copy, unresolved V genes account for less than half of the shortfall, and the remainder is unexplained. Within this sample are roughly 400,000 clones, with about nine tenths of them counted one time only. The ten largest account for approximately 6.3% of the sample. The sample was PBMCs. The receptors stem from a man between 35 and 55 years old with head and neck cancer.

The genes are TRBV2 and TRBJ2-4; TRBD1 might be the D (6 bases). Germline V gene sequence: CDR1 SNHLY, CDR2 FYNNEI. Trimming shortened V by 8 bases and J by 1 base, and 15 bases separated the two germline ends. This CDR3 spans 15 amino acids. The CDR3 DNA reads TGTGCCAGCGGCTCTCGGACAGTCGCCAAAAACATTCAGTACTTC. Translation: CASGSRTVAKNIQYF.

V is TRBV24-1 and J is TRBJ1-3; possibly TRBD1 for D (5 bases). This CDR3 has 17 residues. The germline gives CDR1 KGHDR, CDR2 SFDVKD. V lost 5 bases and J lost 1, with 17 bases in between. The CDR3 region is CATSGIQGSFSGNTIYF. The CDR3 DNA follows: TGTGCCACCAGTGGTATTCAGGGCTCCTTTTCTGGAAACACCATATATTTT.

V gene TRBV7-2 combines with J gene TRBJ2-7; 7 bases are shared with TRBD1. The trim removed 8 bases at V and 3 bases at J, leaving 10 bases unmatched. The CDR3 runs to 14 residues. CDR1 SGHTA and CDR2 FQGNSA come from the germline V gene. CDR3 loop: CASRLLGDSYEQYF. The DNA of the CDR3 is TGTGCCAGCCGCCTACTGGGGGACAGCTACGAGCAGTACTTC.

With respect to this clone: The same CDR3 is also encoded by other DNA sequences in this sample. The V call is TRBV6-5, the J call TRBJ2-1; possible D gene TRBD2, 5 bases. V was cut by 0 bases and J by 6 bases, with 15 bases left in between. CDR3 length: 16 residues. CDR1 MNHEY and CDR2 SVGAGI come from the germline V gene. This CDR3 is CASSYSIGLAPNEQFF. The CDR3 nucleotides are TGTGCCAGCAGTTACTCGATAGGACTGGCCCCCAATGAGCAGTTCTTC.

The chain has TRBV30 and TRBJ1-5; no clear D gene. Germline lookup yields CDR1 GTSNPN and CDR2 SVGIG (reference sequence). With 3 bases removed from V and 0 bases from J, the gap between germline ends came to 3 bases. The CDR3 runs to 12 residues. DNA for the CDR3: TGTGCCTGGAGGGATAGCAATCAGCCCCAGCATTTT. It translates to CAWRDSNQPQHF.

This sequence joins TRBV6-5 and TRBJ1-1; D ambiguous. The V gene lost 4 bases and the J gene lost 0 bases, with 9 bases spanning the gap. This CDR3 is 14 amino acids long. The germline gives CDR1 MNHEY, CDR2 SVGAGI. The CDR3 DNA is TGTGCCAGCAGTTCGCCCCACATGAACACTGAAGCTTTCTTT. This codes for CASSSPHMNTEAFF.